Listed below are T cell receptor beta chains from one sample, sequenced in a study of blood T cells in healthy people across ages. Each CDR3 protein gets one entry after TCRdb re-called the 5' RACE reads with MiXCR. The sample has 720,000 or so distinct CDR3 sequences; roughly 41% are singletons. The sequencing input was blood. The receptor set was obtained from a man aged 80 or over in good health. Both conserved end residues are part of each CDR3. Fields, in order: CDR3 length, D gene, V gene, J gene, clone size, CDR3 protein, CDR3 DNA. The D gene is left open where the match is weak. The listing skips clone size in some rows; elsewhere it reads once, few, many or a size class.

13	TRBD1	TRBV2	TRBJ1-2	.	CASRRQGVYGYTF	TGTGCCAGCAGAAGACAGGGGGTCTATGGCTACACCTTC
15	.	TRBV30	TRBJ2-2	.	CAWRKTKANTGELFF	TGTGCCTGGAGGAAAACAAAGGCGAACACCGGGGAGCTGTTTTTT
16	.	TRBV7-2	TRBJ2-5	few	CASSLNSGLSEETQYF	TGTGCCAGCAGCTTAAATTCGGGACTTTCCGAAGAGACCCAGTACTTC
16	TRBD2	TRBV7-3	TRBJ2-3	few	CASSLGIAGGTDTQYF	TGTGCCAGCAGCTTAGGCATAGCGGGAGGGACAGATACGCAGTATTTT
16	TRBD1	TRBV20-1	TRBJ2-1	few	CSARNFRDREDNEQFF	TGCAGTGCTAGAAACTTCCGGGACAGGGAGGACAATGAGCAGTTCTTC
13	.	TRBV20-1	TRBJ2-3	few	CSAPGQPTDTQYF	TGCAGTGCTCCCGGACAGCCCACAGATACGCAGTATTTT
16	TRBD1	TRBV5-1	TRBJ2-5	few	CASSLAGTGGAETQYF	TGTGCCAGCAGCTTAGCCGGGACAGGGGGCGCGGAGACCCAGTACTTC
14	.	TRBV5-5	TRBJ1-5	.	CASSFAFSGQPQHF	TGTGCCAGCAGCTTTGCTTTTTCGGGTCAGCCCCAGCATTTT
20	TRBD2	TRBV5-1	TRBJ2-7	.	CASSFFLVTSGRSSSYEQYF	TGCGCCAGCAGCTTCTTCCTTGTGACTAGCGGGAGGTCGAGCTCCTACGAGCAGTACTTC
13	.	TRBV7-2	TRBJ1-2	.	CASSLASQGGYTF	TGTGCCAGCAGCTTAGCGTCCCAGGGGGGCTACACCTTC
14	TRBD1	TRBV18	TRBJ1-1	few	CASSSRTGTTEAFF	TGTGCCAGCTCTTCCCGGACAGGCACCACTGAAGCTTTCTTT
15	.	TRBV29-1	TRBJ2-7	few	CSVEDLQGYSYEQYF	TGCAGCGTTGAAGATCTTCAGGGGTACTCCTACGAGCAGTACTTC
13	.	TRBV20-1	TRBJ2-1	few	CSAPAGSYNEQFF	TGCAGTGCCCCCGCGGGGTCCTACAATGAGCAGTTCTTC
14	.	TRBV7-2	TRBJ2-5	few	CASSSRAYQETQYF	TGTGCCAGCAGCTCCCGGGCCTACCAAGAGACCCAGTACTTC
12	TRBD2	TRBV29-1	TRBJ2-1	many	CSITSGHNEQFF	TGCAGCATTACTAGCGGCCACAATGAGCAGTTCTTC
13	.	TRBV3-1	TRBJ2-7	few	CASSQQGFYEQYF	TGTGCCAGCAGCCAGCAGGGATTCTACGAGCAGTACTTC
14	TRBD1	TRBV7-2	TRBJ1-2	.	CASSSDRGLDGYTF	TGTGCCAGCAGCTCAGACAGGGGGCTTGATGGCTACACCTTC
12	.	TRBV5-1	TRBJ1-1	.	CASSPQGWEAFF	TGCGCCAGCAGCCCACAGGGCTGGGAAGCTTTCTTT
15	TRBD2	TRBV7-9	TRBJ2-3	few	CASSPPAGASDTQYF	TGTGCCAGCAGCCCACCGGCGGGAGCTTCAGATACGCAGTATTTT
15	TRBD2	TRBV29-1	TRBJ2-7	.	CSVETSGKTYNEQYF	TGCAGCGTTGAGACTAGCGGTAAGACCTACAATGAGCAGTACTTC
15	TRBD1	TRBV29-1	TRBJ2-1	few	CSVGGDRMHYNEQFF	TGCAGCGTTGGAGGGGACAGGATGCACTACAATGAGCAGTTCTTC
14	.	TRBV11-2	TRBJ2-1	few	CASSPGAGRNEQFF	TGTGCCAGCAGCCCAGGGGCGGGGCGCAATGAGCAGTTCTTC
13	.	TRBV5-6	TRBJ2-5	.	CASSSERAGTQYF	TGCGCCAGCAGCTCAGAGAGGGCGGGGACCCAGTACTTC
17	.	TRBV10-2	TRBJ1-2	.	CASSERDTSEGNYGYTF	TGCGCCAGCAGTGAGCGGGACACTTCCGAGGGTAACTATGGCTACACCTTC
16	TRBD2	TRBV4-2	TRBJ2-7	.	CASSQDTSGSSYEQYF	TGTGCCAGCAGCCAAGATACTAGCGGTAGCTCCTACGAGCAGTACTTC
14	.	TRBV11-3	TRBJ2-3	many	CASSSRGGTDTQYF	TGTGCCAGCAGCTCCCGTGGGGGCACAGATACGCAGTATTTT
11	.	TRBV29-1	TRBJ2-3	many	CSVFSSDTQYF	TGCAGCGTTTTTTCCTCCGATACGCAGTATTTT
15	.	TRBV28	TRBJ2-5	few	CASSSSGTTRETQYF	TGTGCCAGCAGTTCCTCCGGGACAACTCGAGAGACCCAGTACTTC
15	.	TRBV6-5	TRBJ2-1	.	CASSYRGNPINEQFF	TGTGCCAGCAGTTATAGAGGCAACCCCATCAATGAGCAGTTCTTC
16	.	TRBV4-1	TRBJ2-5	few	CASSQDFDREDETQYF	TGCGCCAGCAGCCAAGATTTCGACAGGGAGGACGAGACCCAGTACTTC
19	TRBD1	TRBV6-2/TRBV6-3	TRBJ2-7	.	CASSYSSYDRARSSYEQYF	TGTGCCAGCAGTTACTCGTCTTACGACAGGGCCCGTAGCTCCTACGAGCAGTACTTC
16	TRBD2	TRBV6-4	TRBJ2-1	.	CASSVQGLAGGNEQFF	TGTGCCAGCAGTGTTCAGGGACTAGCGGGAGGCAATGAGCAGTTCTTC
14	.	TRBV9	TRBJ2-3	few	CASSPRARADTQYF	TGTGCCAGCAGCCCCCGGGCCCGAGCAGATACGCAGTATTTT
13	.	TRBV2	TRBJ2-7	few	CASSRQGGHEQYF	TGTGCCAGCAGCAGACAGGGAGGCCACGAGCAGTACTTC
14	.	TRBV3-1	TRBJ1-4	.	CASSPWTDNEKLFF	TGTGCCAGCAGCCCCTGGACAGATAATGAAAAACTGTTTTTT
17	TRBD2	TRBV5-6	TRBJ2-3	.	CASSSLPTGLTTDTQYF	TGTGCCAGCAGCTCACTGCCCACGGGACTAACCACAGATACGCAGTATTTT
14	TRBD1	TRBV6-2/TRBV6-3	TRBJ2-3	many	CASSYLTGADTQYF	TGTGCCAGCAGTTACCTGACAGGGGCAGATACGCAGTATTTT
13	.	TRBV30	TRBJ1-2	.	CAWSVQQLYGYTF	TGTGCCTGGAGTGTACAACAGCTCTATGGCTACACCTTC
15	TRBD1	TRBV20-1	TRBJ1-4	.	CSAAIRGQANEKLFF	TGCAGTGCTGCGATCCGGGGACAGGCTAATGAAAAACTGTTTTTT
16	TRBD2	TRBV6-2/TRBV6-3	TRBJ2-7	few	CASSRSSGRAVCEQYF	TGTGCCAGCAGCCGCTCTAGCGGGAGGGCCGTATGCGAGCAGTACTTC
16	.	TRBV3-1	TRBJ1-2	.	CASSQHQGLANYGYTF	TGTGCCAGCAGCCAACATCAGGGGCTAGCTAACTATGGCTACACCTTC
15	TRBD2	TRBV6-5	TRBJ2-2	.	CASLTVAGGTGELFF	TGTGCCAGCCTTACCGTAGCGGGGGGAACCGGGGAGCTGTTTTTT
14	.	TRBV7-2	TRBJ1-5	.	CASSLTGESQPQHF	TGTGCCAGCAGCTTGACAGGAGAAAGTCAGCCCCAGCATTTT
13	.	TRBV20-1	TRBJ2-5	.	CSARNGPRGEQYF	TGCAGTGCTAGAAATGGTCCTAGGGGTGAGCAGTACTTC
13	.	TRBV29-1	TRBJ2-5	.	CSVDRGLQETQYF	TGCAGCGTTGACCGAGGTCTCCAAGAGACCCAGTACTTC
12	.	TRBV6-5	TRBJ2-1	.	CASSYLDNEQFF	TGTGCCAGCAGTTACCTGGACAATGAGCAGTTCTTC